Below, 32 T cell receptor beta chains from the same sample are listed, as sequenced in a study of T cells in localized non-small cell lung cancer. The repertoire was sequenced with immunoSEQ multiplex PCR; TCRdb's copy has only in-frame clones and lacks some. This repertoire shows 55,000 to 65,000 clones, approximately 93% found once; its top ten account for roughly 21%. The source material was peripheral blood, sampled before any cancer treatment. These receptors were obtained from a man aged 35-69 years with stage I lung adenocarcinoma.

The V call is TRBV19, the J call TRBJ1-5; D is possibly TRBD1 (6 bases). CDR3 length equals 15 residues. The V end lost 7 bases, the J end lost 0 bases, and 13 bases lay between the germline ends. The germline gives CDR1 LNHDA, CDR2 SQIVND (reference sequence). In DNA form, the CDR3 reads TGTGCCAGTAAGGCAGGACAGAATAGCAATCAGCCCCAGCATTTT. It yields the protein CASKAGQNSNQPQHF.

CDR3 loop: CASRTGRNEQFF. The CDR3 DNA sequence: TGTGCCAGCAGAACAGGGAGGAATGAGCAGTTCTTC. The chain couples TRBV6-6 to TRBJ2-1; D could derive from TRBD1 or TRBD2 (6 bases each). With 6 bases removed from V and 7 bases from J, the gap between germline ends came to 10 bases. Germline lookup yields CDR1 MNHNY and CDR2 SVGAGI (reference sequence). The CDR3 is made up of 12 amino acids.

This clone showed up just once. The J gene is TRBJ2-2, the V gene TRBV2; a weak D match, TRBD1 (5 bases). The length of the CDR3 is 14 residues. V lost 7 bases, J lost 7 bases, and 16 bases lay in between. Germline V gene data show CDR1 as SNHLY and CDR2 as FYNNEI. CDR3 in amino acids: CASMGLRGSGELFF. The CDR3 region has the DNA TGTGCCAGCATGGGGTTAAGGGGCAGCGGGGAGCTGTTTTTT.

This chain joins TRBV7-2 and TRBJ1-2; 7 bases line up with TRBD1. CDR1 and CDR2 (germline): SGHTA, FQGNSA. J lost 2 bases, V lost 5 bases, and 5 bases had no gene match. The CDR3 is made up of 14 amino acids. CDR3 sequence reads: CASSLRDSNYGYTF. The CDR3 DNA is TGTGCCAGCAGCCTCCGGGACAGCAACTATGGCTACACCTTC.

The chain joins TRBV6-5 to TRBJ1-1; D possibly corresponds to TRBD1 (5 bases). V was clipped by 6 bases and J by 1 base, with 12 bases between them. The CDR3 length is 14 residues. Germline V lookup: CDR1 MNHEY, CDR2 SVGAGI. The DNA for the CDR3 is TGTGCCAGCAGATCCCCCAGGGCGAACACTGAAGCTTTCTTT. Translated: CASRSPRANTEAFF.

CDR3: CASSLKFSWGRDRPSSGANVLTF. CDR3 nucleotides: TGTGCCAGCAGCTTAAAATTTTCTTGGGGGCGGGACAGGCCCAGCTCTGGGGCCAACGTCCTGACTTTC. The rearrangement links TRBV7-3 to TRBJ2-6; 8 nucleotides line up with TRBD1. Trimming at V came to 1 base and at J to 0 bases, leaving 20 bases not matched to a gene. The germline V gene encodes CDR1 SGHTA and CDR2 FQGTGA. This CDR3 contains 23 residues.

CDR3 protein: CASRGGYEQYF. In nucleotides, the CDR3 is TGTGCCAGCCGCGGAGGGTACGAGCAGTACTTC. The J gene is TRBJ2-7, the V gene TRBV6-1; the D gene is possibly TRBD2 (6 bases). CDR3 size: 11 residues. The germline V gene has CDR1 MNHNS and CDR2 SASEGT. V shed 8 bases and J shed 4 bases, with 9 bases lying between them.

CDR3 sequence: CASSLQGVKDGYTF. DNA for the CDR3: TGTGCCAGCTCACTGCAGGGTGTTAAGGATGGCTACACCTTC. The chain couples TRBV18 to TRBJ1-2, with TRBD1 as a possible D gene (5 bases). This CDR3 region has 14 residues. Trimming removed 4 bases at V and 6 bases at J, with 15 bases between. CDR1 is KGHSH and CDR2 is LQKENI in the germline V gene.

This clone was observed once. The rearrangement links TRBV9 to TRBJ2-1; D is ambiguous. The V gene's germline CDR1 is SGDLS and CDR2 YYNGEE. The germline V and J ends were trimmed by 3 bases and 0 bases, with 19 bases remaining between them. CDR3 size: 18 residues. CDR3 region: CASSGNPLLAISYNEQFF. CDR3 DNA: TGTGCCAGCAGCGGAAACCCTCTGCTGGCCATCTCCTACAATGAGCAGTTCTTC.

The rearrangement joins TRBV18 to TRBJ2-7; D may match TRBD1 or TRBD2 (5 bases each). The CDR3 contains 13 residues. Germline CDR1 is KGHSH and CDR2 is LQKENI. V shed 6 bases and J shed 3 bases, with 12 bases lying between them. Written as DNA, the CDR3 is TGTGCCAGCTCCACCGGGACCAACTACGAGCAGTACTTC. It translates to CASSTGTNYEQYF.

V is TRBV28 and J is TRBJ1-2, with D possibly TRBD1 on 5 matching bases. The V gene lost 6 bases and the J gene lost 2 bases, with 7 bases spanning the gap. There are 12 residues in the CDR3. From germline, CDR1 is MDHEN and CDR2 SYDVKM. The CDR3 sequence: CASRGGNYGYTF. CDR3 sequence (DNA): TGTGCCAGCAGGGGGGGAAACTATGGCTACACCTTC.

The chain uses TRBV28 and TRBJ1-4; 7 positions match TRBD1. The CDR3 loop spans 17 amino acids. Germline V lookup: CDR1 MDHEN, CDR2 SYDVKM. The trim removed 5 bases at V and 1 base at J, leaving 10 bases unmatched. The CDR3, as DNA: TGTGCCAGCAGTCTCGCACCAGGGGGATTAACTAATGAAAAACTGTTTTTT. Its translation: CASSLAPGGLTNEKLFF.

This clone rates as medium-sized. The V call is TRBV4-3, the J call TRBJ2-2; D is perhaps TRBD1 or TRBD2 (5 bases each). The CDR3 consists of 15 residues. Trimming shortened V by 1 base and J by 3 bases, and 9 bases separated the two germline ends. CDR1 and CDR2 (germline): LGHNA, YSLEER. Written as DNA, the CDR3 is TGCGCCAGCAGCCAAGGGGACCGCTACACCGGGGAGCTGTTTTTT. Its translation: CASSQGDRYTGELFF.

The V call is TRBV6-5, the J call TRBJ2-1, with 9 bases matching TRBD2. The V and J ends lost 2 bases and 9 bases, in that order; junction bases with no gene match: 8. Germline CDR1 and CDR2: MNHEY and SVGAGI. This CDR3 has 15 residues. CDR3 region: CASSYGASGNGEQFF. CDR3 in DNA: TGTGCCAGCAGTTACGGGGCTAGCGGGAATGGTGAGCAGTTCTTC.

This clone was counted a single time. The rearrangement uses TRBV30 and TRBJ1-1; 8 bases align to TRBD1. This CDR3 has 13 residues. Germline V gene sequence: CDR1 GTSNPN, CDR2 SVGIG (reference sequence). Trimming took 8 bases from V and 0 from J; bases not matched to a gene: 5. DNA of the CDR3: TGTGCCCTTGGGACAGGATTGAACACTGAAGCTTTCTTT. Protein sequence: CALGTGLNTEAFF.

The rearrangement joins TRBV28 to TRBJ2-3; 8 bases agree with TRBD2. Germline trimming cut 5 bases from V and 5 bases from J; bases unmatched to any gene: 6. From germline, CDR1 is MDHEN and CDR2 SYDVKM. The CDR3 contains 14 residues. The CDR3 nucleotides are TGTGCCAGCAGTCCCCCAGCGGGGGTAGATACGCAGTATTTT. This gives the protein CASSPPAGVDTQYF.

This chain joins TRBV25-1 and TRBJ1-1, with 8 bases fitting TRBD1. V was pared by 7 bases and J by 7 bases, with 8 bases of the junction left unmatched. This CDR3 has 13 residues. The germline CDR1 and CDR2 sequences are MGHDK and SYGVNS. In DNA form, the CDR3 reads TGTGCCAGCACAAGCTTCGGACAGGGTGAAGCTTTCTTT. It encodes CASTSFGQGEAFF. The full variable domain, rest sourced from reference TRBV25-1 and TRBJ1-1, is EADIYQTPRYLVIGTGKKITLECSQTMGHDKMYWYQQDPGMELHLIHYSYGVNSTEKGDLSSESTVSRIRTEHFPLTLESARPSHTSQYLCASTSFGQGEAFFGQGTRLTVV.

A note on this clone: Germline is not matched at one junction end, which may reflect a read error. V and J are TRBV7-7 and TRBJ2-7, with TRBD1 identical over 9 bases. Germline CDR1 is SSHAT and CDR2 is FNYEAQ (reference sequence). The CDR3 has 15 residues. The CDR3 coding sequence is TGTGCTAGCAGCCTGGACAGGGGCGACTCCTACGAGCAGTACTTC. Translated: CASSLDRGDSYEQYF.

This chain links TRBV2 with TRBJ1-6; D not certain. The V and J ends lost 3 bases and 9 bases respectively, with 6 bases between them. The CDR3 extends over 12 amino acids. The germline V gene encodes CDR1 SNHLY and CDR2 FYNNEI. CDR3 residues: CASSDWVSPLHF. CDR3 DNA: TGTGCCAGCAGTGACTGGGTTTCACCCCTCCACTTT.

This clone has more than one count but fewer than ten. This chain links TRBV27 with TRBJ2-3, with 14 bases matching TRBD2. The CDR3 sequence is 16 residues long. In germline, CDR1 is MNHEY, CDR2 SMNVEV (reference sequence). With 6 bases clipped from V and 7 bases from J, the junction kept 9 bases outside the gene matches. CDR3 sequence reads: CASRQPGLAGAYTQYF. For the CDR3, the DNA is TGTGCCAGCAGGCAACCGGGACTAGCGGGAGCGTATACGCAGTATTTT.

V is TRBV6-6 and J is TRBJ2-7; perhaps TRBD1 as D (5 bases). The CDR3 contains 13 residues. Trimming pared 0 bases from V and 4 bases from J, leaving 7 bases between. Germline V gene data show CDR1 as MNHNY and CDR2 as SVGAGI (reference sequence). CDR3 sequence: CASSYSTDYEQYF. The CDR3 DNA follows: TGTGCCAGCAGTTACTCGACAGATTACGAGCAGTACTTC.

The rearrangement links TRBV7-2 to TRBJ2-7, with no clear D. The V and J ends lost 5 bases and 3 bases respectively, with 11 bases between them. The CDR3 runs 13 residues. Germline V CDR1 and CDR2: SGHTA, FQGNSA. The CDR3 spells CASSPEWSYEQYF. The CDR3 DNA reads as TGTGCCAGCAGCCCCGAGTGGAGCTACGAGCAGTACTTC.

The rearrangement uses TRBV7-8 and TRBJ2-2; 8 bases agree with TRBD2. V was clipped by 5 bases and J by 6 bases; unmatched bases: 8. Per the germline V gene, CDR1 is SGHVS and CDR2 is FQNEAQ. CDR3 size: 15 residues. CDR3 DNA sequence: TGTGCCAGCAGCCGGGGGGGCTCGGGAGCCGGGGAGCTGTTTTTT. Translation: CASSRGGSGAGELFF.

This rearrangement joins TRBV9 to TRBJ2-7; no firm D call. The germline CDR1 and CDR2 sequences are SGDLS and YYNGEE. Trimming took off 3 bases at V and 7 bases at J, with 17 bases between the two ends. The CDR3 is 14 amino acids. The CDR3 loop is CASSAAPGLSEQYF. CDR3 bases: TGTGCCAGCAGCGCAGCCCCCGGCCTGTCGGAGCAGTACTTC.

This CDR3 is CASSSDRGPAKNIQYF. CDR3 nucleotide sequence: TGTGCCAGCAGCTCAGACAGGGGACCCGCCAAAAACATTCAGTACTTC. The chain links TRBV11-3 to TRBJ2-4; 8 bases map to TRBD1. J gave up 1 base and V 4 bases, and 6 bases lay outside the gene matches. Germline loops: CDR1 SGHNT, CDR2 YENEEA. The CDR3 extends over 16 amino acids.

This rearrangement joins TRBV21-1 to TRBJ2-1; the D call TRBD2 from the table was never checked on the DNA. TRBV21-1 is a listed pseudogene. This CDR3 has 15 residues. DNA of the CDR3: TGTGCCAGCAGCTGCGGACTAAGCTCCTACAATGAGCAGTTCTTC. Protein product: CASSCGLSSYNEQFF.

The chain employs TRBV7-9 and TRBJ2-4, with D unclear. The CDR3 is made up of 12 amino acids. Germline V gives CDR1 SEHNR, CDR2 FQNEAQ (reference sequence). Trimming removed 6 bases from V and 8 bases from J, with 11 bases in between. CDR3 residues: CASRISFDIQYF. The CDR3 nucleotides are TGTGCCAGCAGAATAAGTTTTGACATTCAGTACTTC.

The chain has TRBV10-3 and TRBJ2-1; 9 bases are a match to TRBD2. Trimming removed 10 bases from V and 0 bases from J; junction bases left unmatched: 7. This CDR3 comprises 15 residues. Per the germline V gene, CDR1 is ENHRY and CDR2 is SYGVKD. In DNA, the CDR3 is TGTGCCACTGACCGCGGGGGGGCCTCCTACAATGAGCAGTTCTTC. Translated, it gives CATDRGGASYNEQFF.

The rearrangement uses TRBV29-1 and TRBJ2-7, with a possible D match to TRBD1 (6 bases). Trimming removed 4 bases at V and 3 bases at J, with 7 bases between. The CDR3 contains 11 residues. Per germline, CDR1 SQVTM and CDR2 ANQGSEA. The CDR3 DNA sequence: TGCAGCGTTGGGACAGTCTACGAGCAGTACTTC. It translates to CSVGTVYEQYF.

V usage is TRBV27 and J usage is TRBJ2-1; D gene uncertain. The V gene's germline CDR1 is MNHEY and CDR2 SMNVEV (reference sequence). V dropped 3 bases and J dropped 0 bases, with 9 bases sitting between them. This CDR3 contains 15 residues. As DNA, the CDR3 is TGTGCCAGCAGTTTCGGACGTAGCTCCTACAATGAGCAGTTCTTC. Translated: CASSFGRSSYNEQFF.

In this sample, this clone turned up once. This sequence joins TRBV19 and TRBJ2-7; 7 bases match TRBD1. With V trimmed by 6 bases and J by 1 base, 3 bases remained unmatched. Germline assignment: CDR1 LNHDA and CDR2 SQIVND (reference sequence). The CDR3 length is 13 residues. CDR3 in amino acids: CASSQTGSYEQYF. Written as DNA, the CDR3 is TGTGCCAGTAGCCAGACAGGGTCCTACGAGCAGTACTTC.

The chain carries TRBV13 and TRBJ2-1; 11 positions match TRBD2. This CDR3 region has 15 residues. In germline, CDR1 is PRHDT, CDR2 FYEKMQ (reference sequence). Trimming at V came to 5 bases and at J to 3 bases, leaving 3 bases not matched to a gene. CDR3 DNA: TGTGCCAGCAGCCGAACTAGCGGGGGCTACAATGAGCAGTTCTTC. As protein: CASSRTSGGYNEQFF.